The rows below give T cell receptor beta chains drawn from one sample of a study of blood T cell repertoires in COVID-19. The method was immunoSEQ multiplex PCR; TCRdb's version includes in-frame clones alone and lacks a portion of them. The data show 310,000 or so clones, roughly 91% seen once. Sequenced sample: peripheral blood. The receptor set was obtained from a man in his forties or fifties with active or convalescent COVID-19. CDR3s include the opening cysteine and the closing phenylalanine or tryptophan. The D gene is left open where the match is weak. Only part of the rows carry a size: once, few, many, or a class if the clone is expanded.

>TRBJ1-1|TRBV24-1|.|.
TGTGCCACCAGTGATTCCAAACGAGCGGTCACTGAAGCTTTCTTT
CATSDSKRAVTEAFF
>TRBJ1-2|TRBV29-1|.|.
TGCAGCGTTGAAAGGGGGGGAGGGATTGGCTACACCTTC
CSVERGGGIGYTF
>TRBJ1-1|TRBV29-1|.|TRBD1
TGCAGCGCCACGGACAGGGGCACTGAAGCTTTCTTT
CSATDRGTEAFF
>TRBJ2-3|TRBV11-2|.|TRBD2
TGTGCCAGCAGCTTAGTATTAGCGGGAGATGGCACAGATACGCAGTATTTT
CASSLVLAGDGTDTQYF
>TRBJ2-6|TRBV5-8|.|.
TGTGCCAGCAGCCCCGGGAGCTCTGGGGCCAACGTCCTGACTTTC
CASSPGSSGANVLTF
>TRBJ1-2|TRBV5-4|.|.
TGTGCCAGCAGCTTGGAAGGAGGGCCCTATGGCTACACCTTC
CASSLEGGPYGYTF
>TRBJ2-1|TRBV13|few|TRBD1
TGTGCCAGCAGCTTAGATGGACAGGGTTACAATGAGCAGTTCTTC
CASSLDGQGYNEQFF
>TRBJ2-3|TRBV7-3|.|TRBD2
TGTGCCAGCAGCTTAGTTGGGCTAGCGGGGGACTATAGTACGCAGTATTTT
CASSLVGLAGDYSTQYF
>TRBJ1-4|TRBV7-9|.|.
TGTGCCAGCATGCGGCCTGAGGAGGAAAAACTGTTTTTT
CASMRPEEEKLFF
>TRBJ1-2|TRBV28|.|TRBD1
TGTGCCAGCAGCCGCGGACAGGGGGCCTTTGGCTACACCTTC
CASSRGQGAFGYTF
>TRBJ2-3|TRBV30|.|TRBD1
TGTGCCTGGAGTGGGCTAGGGACAGGGGGTTTAGCAGATACGCAGTATTTT
CAWSGLGTGGLADTQYF
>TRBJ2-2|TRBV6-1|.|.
TGTGCCAGCAGTGAGGGACTTCTGAACACCGGGGAGCTGTTTTTT
CASSEGLLNTGELFF
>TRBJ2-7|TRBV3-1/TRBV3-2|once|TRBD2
TGTGCCAGCAGCCAAGGACTAGCGGGAGTCACGTTCCACGAGCAGTACTTC
CASSQGLAGVTFHEQYF
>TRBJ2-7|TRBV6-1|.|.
TGTGCCAGCAGCAATCAGGACTCCCGGTCCTACGAGCAGTACTTC
CASSNQDSRSYEQYF
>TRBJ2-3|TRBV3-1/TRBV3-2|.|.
TGTGCCAGCAGCCAACGCGGGCCGAGCACAGATACGCAGTATTTT
CASSQRGPSTDTQYF
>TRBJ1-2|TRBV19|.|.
TGTGCCAGTAACAAAAACAGGGCGCCATCCCATGGCTACACCTTC
CASNKNRAPSHGYTF
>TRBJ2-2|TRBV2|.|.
TGTGCCAGCAGTGTACAGGGTGAGGCCGGGGAGCTGTTTTTT
CASSVQGEAGELFF
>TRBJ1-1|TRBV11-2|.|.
TGTGCCAGCAGCTTAAGTGTCAGGGTCACTGAAGCTTTCTTT
CASSLSVRVTEAFF
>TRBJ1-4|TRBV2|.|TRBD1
TGTGCCAGCAGTGTTGGGACAGGGAGGGAAAAACTGTTTTTT
CASSVGTGREKLFF
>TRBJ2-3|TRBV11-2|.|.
TGTGCCAGCAGCCTAAGATTACAGGGTGCAGATACGCAGTATTTT
CASSLRLQGADTQYF
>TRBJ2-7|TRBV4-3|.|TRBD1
TGCGCCAGCAGCCAAGAGATTCCGGGACAGGGGGTACAGGAGCAGTACTTC
CASSQEIPGQGVQEQYF
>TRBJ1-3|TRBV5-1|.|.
TGCGCCAGCAGCTTAGGACTCGGAAACACCATATATTTT
CASSLGLGNTIYF
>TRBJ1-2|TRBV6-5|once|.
TGTGCCAGCAGTTACTCGGCCGAACAGGTCTATGGCTACACCTTC
CASSYSAEQVYGYTF
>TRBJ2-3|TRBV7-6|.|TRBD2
TGTGCCAGCAGCTTAGGTAGCAGCGGGGGGGCCGGGTCCAAAGGTACGCAGTATTTT
CASSLGSSGGAGSKGTQYF
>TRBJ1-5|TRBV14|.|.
TGTGCCAGCAGTCCTTATGGCAATCAGCCCCAGCATTTT
CASSPYGNQPQHF